The next 30 T cell receptor beta chains were all read from a single sample in a study of vaccination and CD4 T cells after COVID-19. Oncomine TCR Beta short-read sequencing was applied to DNA from cultured CD4+ T cells. TCRdb re-analysed the PCR reads in MiXCR, keeping a single row per CDR3 protein. This sample yields around 25,000 distinct CDR3 sequences, of which 67% are seen a single time; roughly 15% belongs to the top ten. These receptors have no known antigen. Regarding treatment: roughly 10-day PBMC culture with coronavirus spike peptide pools or control peptides (ViraFEST assay). Material: CD4+ T cells from blood, cultured in vitro, obtained after SARS-CoV-2 vaccination. The receptors stem from a human donor who received a COVID-19 vaccine.

CDR3 sequence: CAWSVLPGQNYGYTF. The CDR3 DNA reads as TGTGCCTGGAGTGTACTGCCGGGGCAGAACTATGGCTACACCTTC. The chain employs TRBV30 and TRBJ1-2; D might be TRBD1 (5 bases). Germline loops: CDR1 GTSNPN, CDR2 SVGIG (reference sequence). This CDR3 is 15 amino acids long. Trimming removed 0 bases at V and 2 bases at J, with 13 bases between.

This rearrangement joins TRBV20-1 to TRBJ2-3, with D unclear. From germline, CDR1 is DFQATT and CDR2 SNEGSKA (reference sequence). V was shortened by 3 bases and J by 5 bases, with 21 bases between the two germline ends. This CDR3 contains 16 residues. The CDR3: CSASPPQGLMRDTQYF. The CDR3 region has the DNA TGCAGTGCTAGTCCGCCTCAAGGCCTGATGAGAGATACGCAGTATTTT.

The CDR3: CAISDPTNRVNTEAFF. The CDR3, as DNA: TGTGCCATCAGTGATCCAACAAATCGGGTGAACACTGAAGCTTTCTTT. This chain connects TRBV10-3 to TRBJ1-1, with D uncertain. The CDR3 is 16 amino acids. Trimming removed 3 bases at V and 0 bases at J, with 14 bases between. The V gene's germline CDR1 is ENHRY and CDR2 SYGVKD.

The V and J genes are TRBV6-1 and TRBJ1-6; D may be TRBD1 (6 bases). The CDR3 runs 18 residues. V was cut by 5 bases and J by 0 bases, with 17 bases left in between. Germline V gene data show CDR1 as MNHNS and CDR2 as SASEGT. In DNA form, the CDR3 reads TGTGCCAGCAGTAAATCAACAGGGCTGAGCTCCTATAATTCACCCCTCCACTTT. Protein sequence: CASSKSTGLSSYNSPLHF.

This clonotype was seen just once. V gene TRBV18 combines with J gene TRBJ1-5, with 8 bases lining up with TRBD1. Trimming took 5 bases from V and 0 from J; bases not matched to a gene: 6. Germline values: CDR1 KGHSH, CDR2 LQKENI. The CDR3 spans 16 residues. The CDR3 is CASSSDRDYSNQPQHF. The CDR3 bases are TGTGCCAGCTCATCGGACAGGGATTATAGCAATCAGCCCCAGCATTTT. Looking up the rest from reference TRBV18 and TRBJ1-5 gives the full variable domain: NAGVMQNPRHLVRRRGQEARLRCSPMKGHSHVYWYRQLPEEGLKFMVYLQKENIIDESGMPKERFSAEFPKEGPSILRIQQVVRGDSAAYFCASSSDRDYSNQPQHFGDGTRLSIL.

The chain has TRBV6-1 and TRBJ2-2; 11 bases agree with TRBD1. After removal of 10 bases from V and 4 bases from J, the junction contained 8 bases not matched to a gene. Germline loops: CDR1 MNHNS, CDR2 SASEGT. This CDR3 region has 15 residues. In nucleotides, the CDR3 is TGTGCCATTAATACCGGGACAGGGGGCACCGGGGAGCTGTTTTTT. The encoded protein is CAINTGTGGTGELFF.

This clonotype was detected a few times. One end of the junction is discordant with germline, which a read error may explain. V and J are TRBV4-1 and TRBJ2-3, with D possibly TRBD1 on 6 matching bases. The germline gives CDR1 MGHRA, CDR2 YSYEKL. The CDR3 is 13 residues long. In nucleotides, the CDR3 is TGTGCCAGCAGCCACCAGGGGTCGGATACGCAGTATTTT. Encoded protein: CASSHQGSDTQYF.

The chain couples TRBV20-1 to TRBJ2-3, with 8 bases that match TRBD2. Germline CDR1 reads DFQATT; CDR2 reads SNEGSKA (reference sequence). The CDR3 is 13 amino acids. CDR3 residues: CSGRGANTDTQYF. For the CDR3, the DNA is TGCAGCGGGAGGGGGGCTAACACAGATACGCAGTATTTT.

This clonotype was counted between two and nine times. This rearrangement joins TRBV7-3 to TRBJ1-6; 7 bases map to TRBD1. Germline CDR1 and CDR2: SGHTA and FQGTGA. V lost 5 bases to trimming and J lost 6 bases; unmatched junction nucleotides: 4. The CDR3 has 14 residues. The CDR3 nucleotides read TGTGCCAGCAGCCACGGGACAGCTAATTCACCCCTCCACTTT. Translation: CASSHGTANSPLHF. Using reference TRBV7-3 and TRBJ1-6 for the parts outside the CDR3, the full variable domain is GAGVSQTPSNKVTEKGKYVELRCDPISGHTALYWYRQSLGQGPEFLIYFQGTGAADDSGLPNDRFFAVRPEGSVSTLKIQRTERGDSAVYLCASSHGTANSPLHFGNGTRLTVT.

The V and J genes are TRBV6-1 and TRBJ1-4; perhaps TRBD1 as D (5 bases). V was trimmed by 6 bases and J by 8 bases, leaving 13 bases between them. CDR3 length: 13 residues. Germline values: CDR1 MNHNS, CDR2 SASEGT. The CDR3 sequence is CASRGGAREKLFF. Written as DNA, the CDR3 is TGTGCCAGCAGGGGAGGGGCTCGGGAAAAACTGTTTTTT.

This clonotype has a handful of counts. The CDR3 loop is CAWSVPGAKGGYTF. The CDR3 DNA sequence: TGTGCCTGGAGTGTACCTGGGGCTAAGGGTGGCTACACCTTC. The chain is built from TRBV30 and TRBJ1-2, with D possibly TRBD1 on 5 matching bases. Germline V lookup: CDR1 GTSNPN, CDR2 SVGIG (reference sequence). The V gene lost 0 bases and the J gene lost 7 bases, with 15 bases spanning the gap. This CDR3 region has 14 residues.

The chain links TRBV30 to TRBJ1-5; TRBD1 matches 8 bases. The end of the DNA fits TRBJ2-3 better, so the J call may be wrong. The germline V gene encodes CDR1 GTSNPN and CDR2 SVGIG (reference sequence). This CDR3 spans 16 amino acids. The CDR3 spells CAWSEDGQGLGQPQYF. The CDR3 bases are TGTGCCTGGAGTGAGGATGGACAGGGATTGGGTCAGCCCCAGTATTTT.

The chain recombines TRBV7-9 with TRBJ2-3; 15 bases agree with TRBD2. CDR1 and CDR2 (germline): SEHNR, FQNEAQ (reference sequence). V lost 5 bases to trimming and J lost 5 bases; unmatched junction nucleotides: 8. The CDR3 is made up of 17 amino acids. The CDR3 reads CASSRRTSGGAGDTQYF. As DNA, the CDR3 is TGTGCCAGCAGCCGCCGGACTAGCGGGGGGGCCGGAGATACGCAGTATTTT.

V gene TRBV6-5 combines with J gene TRBJ2-1, with D uncertain. The V and J ends lost 2 bases and 8 bases respectively, with 16 bases between them. The germline V gene has CDR1 MNHEY and CDR2 SVGAGI. CDR3 length: 15 residues. CDR3 sequence reads: CASSYRSSVLDEQFF. DNA for the CDR3: TGTGCCAGCAGTTACAGGTCGAGTGTTCTTGATGAGCAGTTCTTC.

This chain uses TRBV7-9 with TRBJ2-6; possible D gene TRBD1, 6 bases. The CDR3 consists of 17 residues. V dropped 5 bases and J dropped 2 bases, with 16 bases sitting between them. Germline V gene data show CDR1 as SEHNR and CDR2 as FQNEAQ (reference sequence). For the CDR3, the DNA is TGTGCCAGCAGCGCACACAGGGCCCGGGCTGGGGCCAACGTCCTGACTTTC. It translates to CASSAHRARAGANVLTF.

V usage is TRBV5-1 and J usage is TRBJ2-2; a possible D gene is TRBD2 (5 bases). CDR1 and CDR2 from the germline V gene are SGHRS and YFSETQ. The CDR3 has 15 amino acids. V lost 1 base, J lost 6 bases, and 13 bases lay in between. CDR3 loop: CASSLRIVRAGELFF. The CDR3 DNA sequence: TGCGCCAGCAGCTTGAGGATTGTGAGGGCCGGGGAGCTGTTTTTT. The full variable domain, its missing parts supplied by reference TRBV5-1 and TRBJ2-2, is KAGVTQTPRYLIKTRGQQVTLSCSPISGHRSVSWYQQTPGQGLQFLFEYFSETQRNKGNFPGRFSGRQFSNSRSEMNVSTLELGDSALYLCASSLRIVRAGELFFGEGSRLTVL.

The chain carries TRBV5-1 and TRBJ1-1; D is ambiguous. The CDR3 contains 16 residues. Germline assignment: CDR1 SGHRS and CDR2 YFSETQ. Trimming removed 0 bases from V and 3 bases from J, with 15 bases in between. The CDR3 is CASSLVFRGADTEAFF. The CDR3 coding sequence is TGCGCCAGCAGCTTGGTATTCCGGGGAGCGGACACTGAAGCTTTCTTT.

V is TRBV19 and J is TRBJ2-7, with 7 bases lining up with TRBD1. Germline V gene data show CDR1 as LNHDA and CDR2 as SQIVND (reference sequence). The CDR3 loop spans 14 amino acids. After removal of 8 bases from V and 1 base from J, the junction contained 8 bases not matched to a gene. DNA of the CDR3: TGTGCCAGTTCGGGACAGCAAACTTCCTACGAGCAGTACTTC. The encoded protein is CASSGQQTSYEQYF.

The rearrangement uses TRBV19 and TRBJ1-1, with 8 bases aligning to TRBD1. Germline CDR1 reads LNHDA; CDR2 reads SQIVND (reference sequence). CDR3 size: 15 residues. Losses at the gene ends were 1 base for V and 5 bases for J; bases not matched to a gene: 6. The DNA for the CDR3 is TGTGCCAGTAGTATAGGGACAGGGATCGGAACTGAAGCTTTCTTT. It translates to CASSIGTGIGTEAFF. The entire variable domain, with the rest obtained from reference TRBV19 and TRBJ1-1, is as follows: DGGITQSPKYLFRKEGQNVTLSCEQNLNHDAMYWYRQDPGQGLRLIYYSQIVNDFQKGDIAEGYSVSREKKESFPLTVTSAQKNPTAFYLCASSIGTGIGTEAFFGQGTRLTVV.

This clonotype was observed a few times. Germline and junction disagree at one end, which may indicate a read error. The chain employs TRBV12-3 or TRBV12-4 and TRBJ1-2, with D unclear. This CDR3 region has 15 residues. CDR3 protein: CASSLGLGIGLSSSF. CDR3 DNA: TGTGCCAGCAGTTTAGGACTTGGTATAGGCCTCTCCTCGTCCTTC.

About this clonotype itself: The conserved phenylalanine or tryptophan normally closing the CDR3 is absent here, so this likely arose from a read error. The chain couples TRBV7-2 to TRBJ2-5; TRBD2 might be the D (6 bases). V dropped 5 bases and J dropped 2 bases, with 9 bases sitting between them. The CDR3 runs 13 residues. CDR1 is SGHTA and CDR2 is FQGNSA in the germline V gene. CDR3 residues: CASSAGFQETQYS. The DNA of the CDR3 is TGTGCCAGCAGCGCGGGATTTCAAGAGACCCAGTACTCC.

This chain joins TRBV4-2 and TRBJ1-6; no clear D. The CDR3 runs 15 residues. Trimming stripped 6 bases from V and 4 bases from J, with 13 bases between. Looked up from germline, CDR1 is LGHNA and CDR2 is YNFKEQ. The CDR3 sequence: CASRSTSRYNSPLHF. CDR3 in DNA: TGTGCCAGCAGATCCACAAGTCGTTATAATTCACCCCTCCACTTT.

The rearrangement uses TRBV25-1 and TRBJ1-2; maybe TRBD1 (5 bases). The CDR3 has 14 amino acids. CDR1 and CDR2 (germline): MGHDK, SYGVNS. Trimming shortened V by 4 bases and J by 10 bases, and 19 bases separated the two germline ends. This CDR3 reads CASSGSGGGNDYTF. DNA of the CDR3: TGTGCCAGCAGTGGGTCCGGGGGGGGAAATGACTACACCTTC.

This clonotype was observed a handful of times. The chain recombines TRBV20-1 with TRBJ2-1, with a weak D call TRBD1 (5 bases). With 2 bases removed from V and 1 base from J, the gap between germline ends came to 12 bases. Germline lookup yields CDR1 DFQATT and CDR2 SNEGSKA (reference sequence). The CDR3 runs 15 residues. The CDR3 coding sequence is TGCAGTGCTAGAAATCCTAGGGGTTCCTACAATGAGCAGTTCTTC. Its translation is CSARNPRGSYNEQFF.

The gene calls are TRBV6-1 and TRBJ2-3, with TRBD1 matching 8 bases. Germline loops: CDR1 MNHNS, CDR2 SASEGT. The CDR3 consists of 13 residues. Trimming at V came to 7 bases and at J to 6 bases, leaving 6 bases not matched to a gene. The CDR3 region is CASIIDRGDTQYF. Written as DNA, the CDR3 is TGTGCCAGCATCATTGACAGGGGTGATACGCAGTATTTT.

This clonotype was seen only once. The rearrangement links TRBV12-5 to TRBJ2-3; 10 bases map to TRBD1. V shed 4 bases and J 9 bases; nucleotides not matched to a gene: 10. This CDR3 is 15 amino acids long. In germline, CDR1 is LGHNT, CDR2 FRNRAP. CDR3 protein: CASGSPGQGSETQYF. Here the CDR3 DNA reads TGTGCTAGTGGTTCTCCGGGACAGGGGAGTGAGACGCAGTATTTT. Based on the CDR3 plus reference TRBV12-5 and TRBJ2-3, the full variable domain is DARVTQTPRHKVTEMGQEVTMRCQPILGHNTVFWYRQTMMQGLELLAYFRNRAPLDDSGMPKDRFSAEMPDATLATLKIQPSEPRDSAVYFCASGSPGQGSETQYFGPGTRLTVL.

This clonotype has only a few counts. The gene calls are TRBV7-2 and TRBJ2-3, with D hard to call. This CDR3 region has 13 residues. The germline V and J ends were trimmed by 3 bases and 6 bases, with 10 bases remaining between them. Germline values: CDR1 SGHTA, CDR2 FQGNSA. The CDR3 loop reads CASSFRLSDTQYF. In DNA form, the CDR3 reads TGTGCCAGCAGCTTCCGACTTTCGGATACGCAGTATTTT.

Details on this clonotype: The CDR3 does not end in the conserved phenylalanine or tryptophan, so this is likely a read error. The chain joins TRBV23-1 to TRBJ2-5; 7 bases fit TRBD2. TRBV23-1 is designated an ORF whose function remains uncertain. The CDR3 runs to 15 residues. V shed 0 bases, J shed 5 bases, and the junction held 6 bases outside the gene matches. In DNA form, the CDR3 reads TGCGCCAGCAGTCAATCGGGAGGGGCGGGGGAGACCCAGTACTTA. Protein: CASSQSGGAGETQYL.

There are a few counts of this clonotype. The CDR3 DNA reads TGTGCCAGCAGCTTAGTAGGGACAGGGGGCGATCAGCCCCAGCATTTT. It specifies CASSLVGTGGDQPQHF. The V gene is TRBV7-2, the J gene TRBJ1-5, with TRBD1 identical over 12 bases. With 1 base clipped from V and 5 bases from J, the junction kept 3 bases outside the gene matches. This CDR3 region has 16 residues. Germline loops: CDR1 SGHTA, CDR2 FQGNSA.

The chain couples TRBV20-1 to TRBJ1-6; 7 nucleotides line up with TRBD1. With V trimmed by 2 bases and J by 10 bases, 8 bases remained unmatched. CDR1 is DFQATT, CDR2 SNEGSKA, per germline (reference sequence). The CDR3 covers 14 residues. CDR3 DNA: TGCAGTGCTAGACCCGGGACAGAAACCTCACCCCTCCACTTT. It is translated as CSARPGTETSPLHF.